This T cell receptor (beta chain) was recorded in a study of blood T cell repertoires in COVID-19 (dated by TCRdb to about 2020). About the full investigation: For ImmuneRACE Cohort 3, a participant was defined as recovered based on two consecutive negative NP/OP PCR tests, clearance by a healthcare professional, or resolution of symptoms. Samples came from the ongoing ImmuneRACE study (first 160 participants) plus 1,254 subjects from 6 global collaborators. Samples from collaborators originated in the United States, Italy and Spain and spanned both the acute and convalescent phases of COVID-19. Where available, HLA class I and class II types were obtained from metadata supplied by the sample provider rather than from assay-based typing. The sample metadata nearly always contained a de-identified subject ID, COVID-19 status, age in years and sex. Subjects who had been exposed to COVID-19, were actively infected with it, or had recovered from it provided the deeply sampled blood TCRbeta repertoires that made up the dataset. The repertoires were made available in a free public database intended to serve as a resource for research on the immune response to SARS-CoV-2. The prospective study material was composed of cDNA or gDNA derived from T cells, B-cell-depleted T cells, or PBMCs.

Study-wide conclusions, independent of this receptor: The quantity of clinical and demographic metadata differed by source and by participant and was supplied without curation.

As concerns this clone: The target of this receptor is not known. The input lacks base qualities; no much larger clone sits a single base away.

In the prospective study, participants were 18 to 89 years old, resided in about two dozen geographic areas of the United States, and were enrolled through a virtual design. To assign participants to cohorts, the prospective study relied on clinical history that participants themselves reported in a screening survey and a study questionnaire. In the prospective study, mobile phlebotomists collected whole blood, serum and a nasopharyngeal or oropharyngeal swab from each participant. Over an approximately 2-month period, participants in the prospective study had the option of providing additional blood draws and questionnaires. Before DNA extraction, prospective study blood samples were shipped either frozen or at room temperature. Ends trimmed: V by 5 bases, J by 3 bases; bases unmatched to a gene: 6. Via the germline V gene (reference sequence), CDR1 is SSHAT and CDR2 FNYEAQ. The CDR3, from cysteine to phenylalanine, totals 14 residues. Solely the CDR3 DNA is kept, with 42 bases framed from the first base.

TCRbeta CDR3 regions were amplified from genomic DNA using the immunoSEQ Assay, a bias-controlled multiplex PCR. For the original study's pipeline: Within the assay, amplification of reference gene primers was used to estimate how many nucleated cells each sample contained. Sequence reads were collapsed and filtered to measure the absolute abundance of every unique TCRbeta CDR3 rearrangement. Productive Simpson clonality was computed per sample as the square root of Simpson's diversity index over productive rearrangements. TCRdb limited this immuneACCESS table to in-frame rearrangements with V and J called. A share of clones is missing; checked studies link under half to unresolved V genes, and the rest is unexplained. D and trimming were read from the DNA, whereas the V and J calls and clone size are those reported in that table. This sample holds approximately 190,000 clones; 70% to 90% were observed only once. The ten top clones hold under 30% of the sample.

This TCR was sampled from a woman between 35 and 50 years old in a cohort exposed to, infected with or recovered from COVID-19 (not recorded which). Recombination connected TRBV7-7 to TRBJ1-2, and TRBD1 matches 7 of the central bases. The specimen was PBMCs or T cells enriched from blood (not recorded which). The sequenced DNA is TGTGCCAGCAGCCCGGGACAGCGGGACTATGGCTACACCTTC. Its translation reads: CASSPGQRDYGYTF.